Shown below are 21 T cell receptor beta chains from a single sample sequenced in a study of regulatory T cells in long-lasting Graves disease. Construction of the TCR beta libraries employed iRepertoire HTBI primers in conjunction with Arm-PCR of CDR3 regions. MiXCR was run by TCRdb on the multiplex PCR reads, yielding one entry per CDR3 protein. The table includes 380,000 or so distinct CDR3 sequences, 15% to 20% detected once. The time point denotes: newly diagnosed GD, antithyroid drugs for less than 3 months. Isolated PBMC RNA provided the starting material for the TCR library. These data also formed part of another study, on T cells in Graves' hyperthyroidism and ophthalmopathy.

Sample: peripheral blood mononuclear cells (PBMCs), taken at new diagnosis, from a patient treated with antithyroid drugs. Source of these receptors: a young woman with Graves disease.

This clonotype was seen a handful of times. The chain has TRBV20-1 and TRBJ1-2, with D unresolved. Germline CDR1 DFQATT, CDR2 SNEGSKA (reference sequence). This CDR3 has 15 amino acids. The V gene lost 3 bases and the J gene lost 4 bases, with 18 bases spanning the gap. The CDR3 sequence is CSARSDVRNPYGYTF. In nucleotides, the CDR3 is TGCAGTGCTAGGAGCGATGTGAGGAACCCCTATGGCTACACCTTC.

This clonotype came up many times. CDR3 DNA: TGTGCCAGCAGCTTAGGGTCAGGACGCTATGGCTACACCTTC. Its protein is CASSLGSGRYGYTF. The genes are TRBV7-9 and TRBJ1-2; D remains ambiguous. The CDR3 extends over 14 amino acids. Germline V gene sequence: CDR1 SEHNR, CDR2 FQNEAQ (reference sequence). V was cut by 1 base and J by 4 bases, with 10 bases left in between.

This clonotype was detected many times. V is TRBV30 and J is TRBJ2-7, with a weak D call TRBD1 (6 bases). Germline assignment: CDR1 GTSNPN and CDR2 SVGIG (reference sequence). The CDR3 is 12 residues long. Trimming removed 3 bases at V and 6 bases at J, with 12 bases between. CDR3 sequence: CAWSQAGVEQYF. The CDR3 DNA follows: TGTGCCTGGAGCCAGGCAGGGGTCGAGCAGTACTTC.

This clonotype has a count of ten or more. This chain links TRBV28 with TRBJ2-7, with 7 bases matching TRBD1. The V and J ends lost 6 bases and 3 bases, in that order; junction bases with no gene match: 8. The CDR3 has 14 amino acids. Germline CDR1 reads MDHEN; CDR2 reads SYDVKM. CDR3 residues: CASSTGTVVYEQYF. For the CDR3, the DNA is TGTGCCAGCAGCACCGGGACAGTCGTCTACGAGCAGTACTTC.

The CDR3 is CASSATSTGTDSYTF. In DNA, the CDR3 is TGCGCCAGCAGCGCCACATCCACCGGGACAGACAGCTACACCTTC. The chain links TRBV5-1 to TRBJ1-2, with TRBD1 matching over 7 bases. The J segment lost 9 bases and the V segment lost 4 bases, leaving 15 bases of the junction unmatched. Germline CDR1 reads SGHRS; CDR2 reads YFSETQ. The CDR3 totals 15 residues.

The V gene is TRBV20-1, the J gene TRBJ2-5, with 13 positions matching TRBD2. Germline-derived CDR1 and CDR2 are DFQATT and SNEGSKA (reference sequence). The CDR3 is 16 amino acids. V lost 5 bases, J lost 1 base, and 7 bases stayed unmatched. CDR3 amino acids: CSADGGLAGSQETQYF. CDR3 nucleotides: TGCAGTGCTGACGGGGGACTAGCGGGATCCCAAGAGACCCAGTACTTC.

The chain is built from TRBV19 and TRBJ1-1, with 7 bases that match TRBD1. The ends lost 4 bases at V and 4 bases at J; junction bases unmatched: 12. Per germline, CDR1 LNHDA and CDR2 SQIVND (reference sequence). CDR3 length: 16 amino acids. Written as DNA, the CDR3 is TGTGCCAGTAGTACCAAAAAAGGGGGCGCTGGCACTGAAGCTTTCTTT. Protein product: CASSTKKGGAGTEAFF.

Ten or more counts support this clonotype. This chain connects TRBV19 to TRBJ1-6; D is undetermined. This CDR3 has 16 residues. Germline V gene data show CDR1 as LNHDA and CDR2 as SQIVND (reference sequence). The germline V and J ends were trimmed by 1 base and 6 bases, with 13 bases remaining between them. The CDR3 is CASSIGSTYTNSPLHF. The CDR3 region has the DNA TGTGCCAGTAGTATAGGATCGACATATACTAATTCACCCCTCCACTTT. The full variable domain, with the rest looked up from reference TRBV19 and TRBJ1-6, is DGGITQSPKYLFRKEGQNVTLSCEQNLNHDAMYWYRQDPGQGLRLIYYSQIVNDFQKGDIAEGYSVSREKKESFPLTVTSAQKNPTAFYLCASSIGSTYTNSPLHFGNGTRLTVT.

This chain links TRBV20-1 with TRBJ2-3, with 7 bases aligning to TRBD2. CDR3 length: 16 amino acids. Trimming took 1 base from V and 6 from J; bases not matched to a gene: 13. The germline V gene encodes CDR1 DFQATT and CDR2 SNEGSKA (reference sequence). This chain's CDR3 is CSARAPREGVLDTQYF. CDR3 sequence (DNA): TGCAGTGCTAGAGCCCCAAGGGAGGGAGTTTTGGATACGCAGTATTTT.

The CDR3 DNA is TGTGCCAGCAGCCACCGGGTCGGCGATGAGCAGTTCTTC. Residues: CASSHRVGDEQFF. The chain combines TRBV7-2 with TRBJ2-1; no reliable D call. The CDR3 is 13 residues long. Germline CDR1 reads SGHTA; CDR2 reads FQGNSA. Between the trimmed V and J ends, which lost 5 bases and 8 bases, there was a span of 13 bases.

This clonotype was seen at least ten times. The chain employs TRBV27 and TRBJ2-1; D is perhaps TRBD1 or TRBD2 (5 bases each). V was clipped by 6 bases and J by 6 bases, with 15 bases between them. CDR3 length equals 14 residues. Germline CDR1 reads MNHEY; CDR2 reads SMNVEV (reference sequence). DNA for the CDR3: TGTGCCAGCAGCCAAGGGGACGAGAGCAATGAGCAGTTCTTC. This sequence encodes CASSQGDESNEQFF.

This clonotype was recorded at least ten times. The V gene is TRBV28, the J gene TRBJ2-7; 7 bases map to TRBD2. This CDR3 contains 16 residues. Per germline, CDR1 MDHEN and CDR2 SYDVKM. Germline trimming cut 2 bases from V and 0 bases from J; bases unmatched to any gene: 7. CDR3 coding DNA: TGTGCCAGCAGTTTAGGGGGGGGTCTCGGCTCCTACGAGCAGTACTTC. The encoded protein is CASSLGGGLGSYEQYF.

This chain links TRBV2 with TRBJ2-7; tentatively, D is TRBD1 (5 bases). Germline CDR1 and CDR2: SNHLY and FYNNEI. This CDR3 contains 17 residues. Trimming left V 9 bases short and J 3 bases short, with 27 bases between. The DNA of the CDR3 is TGTGCCAGTAAACAAAAAGGGGTTCTGACGGACCTCTACGAGCAGTACTTC. It translates to CASKQKGVLTDLYEQYF. Filled out from reference TRBV2 and TRBJ2-7, the complete variable domain reads EPEVTQTPSHQVTQMGQEVILRCVPISNHLYFYWYRQILGQKVEFLVSFYNNEISEKSEIFDDQFSVERPDGSNFTLKIRSTKLEDSAMYFCASKQKGVLTDLYEQYFGPGTRLTVT.

This clonotype was counted a few times. This chain connects TRBV10-3 to TRBJ1-5; a weak D match, TRBD1 (6 bases). Germline V gene lookup returns CDR1 ENHRY and CDR2 SYGVKD. This CDR3 has 18 amino acids. V was trimmed by 0 bases and J by 5 bases, leaving 20 bases between them. CDR3 nucleotide sequence: TGTGCCATCAGTGAGTCGCGTGCGGGGGCGGGAGGGGATCAGCCCCAGCATTTT. This translates into CAISESRAGAGGDQPQHF.

This clonotype was counted at least ten times. The rearrangement links TRBV28 to TRBJ2-1; 11 positions match TRBD2. Germline CDR1 reads MDHEN; CDR2 reads SYDVKM. The V and J ends lost 5 bases and 4 bases, in that order; junction bases with no gene match: 7. The CDR3 sequence is 16 residues long. DNA for the CDR3: TGTGCCAGCAGTGGTAGCGGGGGGGCGGAGTACAATGAGCAGTTCTTC. It encodes CASSGSGGAEYNEQFF.

The V and J genes are TRBV29-1 and TRBJ1-1; D uncertain. Germline values: CDR1 SQVTM, CDR2 ANQGSEA. V lost 3 bases to trimming and J lost 5 bases, with 16 bases between them. CDR3 length equals 14 residues. This CDR3 is CSVDLGGEPTEAFF. The CDR3 region has the DNA TGCAGCGTTGATTTGGGTGGGGAACCTACTGAAGCTTTCTTT.

This clonotype was counted only a few times. The J gene is TRBJ1-2, the V gene TRBV28; weak D call: TRBD1 (5 bases). The CDR3 is 14 amino acids. Germline CDR1 and CDR2: MDHEN and SYDVKM. V was trimmed by 6 bases and J by 7 bases, leaving 18 bases between them. This CDR3 is CASSRTGEGGGYTF. CDR3 DNA sequence: TGTGCCAGCAGCCGAACAGGAGAGGGAGGTGGCTACACCTTC.

In this sample, this clonotype turned up many times. The rearrangement links TRBV4-1 to TRBJ2-7; D not certain. This CDR3 has 13 amino acids. Trimming removed 0 bases at V and 4 bases at J, with 7 bases between. CDR1 and CDR2 from the germline V gene are MGHRA and YSYEKL. The CDR3 nucleotides are TGCGCCAGCAGCCAAGAGGGGTGGTACGAGCAGTACTTC. Translating gives CASSQEGWYEQYF.

This clonotype was picked up many times. The rearrangement joins TRBV3-1 to TRBJ2-1, with 9 bases identical to TRBD1. Trimming removed 4 bases from V and 6 bases from J; junction bases left unmatched: 1. Germline-derived CDR1 and CDR2 are LGHDT and YNNKEL (reference sequence). CDR3 size: 13 residues. The CDR3 loop is CASSPTGGNEQFF. CDR3 in DNA: TGTGCCAGCAGCCCGACAGGGGGCAATGAGCAGTTCTTC.

On this clonotype itself: This could be a read error, since a much larger clone is one nucleotide away. The chain joins TRBV6-1 to TRBJ1-5; D remains unclear. V was pared by 6 bases and J by 4 bases, with 10 bases between. The CDR3 sequence is 13 residues long. CDR1 is MNHNS, CDR2 SASEGT, per germline. CDR3 in DNA: TGTGCCAGCAGAATAGAAGGTAATCAGCCCCAGCATTTT. It is translated as CASRIEGNQPQHF.

Ten or more counts support this clonotype. The V call is TRBV7-6, the J call TRBJ2-3; D is uncertain. The V gene lost 5 bases and the J gene lost 4 bases, with 13 bases spanning the gap. The germline CDR1 and CDR2 sequences are SGHVS and FNYEAQ. This CDR3 has 14 amino acids. The DNA for the CDR3 is TGTGCCAGCAGCCCTCGGCCAGCCCCAGATACGCAGTATTTT. The encoded protein is CASSPRPAPDTQYF.